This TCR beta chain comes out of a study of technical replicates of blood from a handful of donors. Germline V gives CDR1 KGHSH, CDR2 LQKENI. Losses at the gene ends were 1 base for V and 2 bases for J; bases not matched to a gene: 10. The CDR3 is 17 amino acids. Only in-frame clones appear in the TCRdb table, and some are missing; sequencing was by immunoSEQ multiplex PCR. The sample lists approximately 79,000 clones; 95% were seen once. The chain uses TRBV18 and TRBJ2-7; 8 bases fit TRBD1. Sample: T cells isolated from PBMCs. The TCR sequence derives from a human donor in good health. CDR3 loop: CASSPRVAGTGTYEQYF. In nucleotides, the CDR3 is TGTGCCAGCTCACCACGGGTTGCCGGGACAGGAACCTACGAGCAGTACTTC.